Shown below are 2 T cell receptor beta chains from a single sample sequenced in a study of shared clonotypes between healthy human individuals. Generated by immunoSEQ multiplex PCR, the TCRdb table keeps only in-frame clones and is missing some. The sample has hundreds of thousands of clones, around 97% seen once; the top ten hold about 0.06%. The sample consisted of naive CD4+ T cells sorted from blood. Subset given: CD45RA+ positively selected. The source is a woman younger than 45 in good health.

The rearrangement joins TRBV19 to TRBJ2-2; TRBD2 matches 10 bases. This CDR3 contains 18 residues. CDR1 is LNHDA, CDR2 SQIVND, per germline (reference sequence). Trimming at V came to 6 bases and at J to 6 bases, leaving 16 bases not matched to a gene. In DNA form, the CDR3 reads TGTGCCAGTAGCCCTGATACGGGGGGTAGCGGGAGGTCCGGGGAGCTGTTTTTT. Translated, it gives CASSPDTGGSGRSGELFF.

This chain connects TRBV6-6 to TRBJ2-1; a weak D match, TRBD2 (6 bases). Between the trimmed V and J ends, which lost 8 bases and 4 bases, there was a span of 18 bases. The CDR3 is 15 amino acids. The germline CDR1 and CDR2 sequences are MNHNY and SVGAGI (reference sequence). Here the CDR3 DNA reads TGTGCCAGCCAAGTGACGGGACTTGCTTACAATGAGCAGTTCTTC. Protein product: CASQVTGLAYNEQFF.